These 32 T cell receptor beta chains came from one sample sequenced in a study of blood T cell repertoires in COVID-19. Produced via immunoSEQ multiplex PCR; TCRdb's table is partial and in-frame only. The table includes approximately 200,000 clones, about nine tenths detected once. Sequenced sample: PBMCs or T cells enriched from blood (not recorded which). The receptors originated from a man aged 30 to 45 who had recovered from COVID-19.

V and J are TRBV5-6 and TRBJ2-2; TRBD2 aligns across 10 bases. Per the germline V gene, CDR1 is SGHDT and CDR2 is YYEEEE. Unmatched junction bases numbered 10, after V lost 5 bases and J lost 6 bases. CDR3 length equals 16 residues. Written as DNA, the CDR3 is TGTGCCAGCAGGGGGAAACTAGCGGGATTTCCCGGGGAGCTGTTTTTT. It translates to CASRGKLAGFPGELFF.

The chain combines TRBV30 with TRBJ1-6; 8 nucleotides agree with TRBD1. The CDR3 is 15 amino acids. CDR1 is GTSNPN, CDR2 SVGIG, per germline (reference sequence). V lost 0 bases, J lost 7 bases, and 5 bases stayed unmatched. CDR3 nucleotides: TGTGCCTGGAGTGTGCGGACAGGGAGCAATTCACCCCTCCACTTT. Translating gives CAWSVRTGSNSPLHF. The variable domain in full, completed from reference TRBV30 and TRBJ1-6, reads SQTIHQWPATLVQPVGSPLSLECTVEGTSNPNLYWYRQAAGRGLQLLFYSVGIGQISSEVPQNLSASRPQDRQFILSSKKLLLSDSGFYLCAWSVRTGSNSPLHFGNGTRLTVT.

The rearrangement joins TRBV9 to TRBJ1-3; D not resolved. Germline V gene lookup returns CDR1 SGDLS and CDR2 YYNGEE. V dropped 3 bases and J dropped 0 bases, with 10 bases sitting between them. CDR3 length equals 15 residues. DNA of the CDR3: TGTGCCAGCAGCGCCCAGGCCGACTCTGGAAACACCATATATTTT. It translates to CASSAQADSGNTIYF. Full variable domain (rest looked up from reference TRBV9 and TRBJ1-3): DSGVTQTPKHLITATGQRVTLRCSPRSGDLSVYWYQQSLDQGLQFLIQYYNGEERAKGNILERFSAQQFPDLHSELNLSSLELGDSALYFCASSAQADSGNTIYFGEGSWLTVV.

The chain joins TRBV28 to TRBJ2-3, with TRBD2 identical over 7 bases. Looked up from germline, CDR1 is MDHEN and CDR2 is SYDVKM. Trimming cost V 3 bases and J 2 bases; bases outside gene matches: 5. CDR3 length: 15 residues. DNA for the CDR3: TGTGCCAGCAGTTTGGCTAGCGGAGACACAGATACGCAGTATTTT. It codes for CASSLASGDTDTQYF.

V usage is TRBV6-5 and J usage is TRBJ2-2; weak D call: TRBD1 (5 bases). Germline values: CDR1 MNHEY, CDR2 SVGAGI. With 4 bases removed from V and 5 bases from J, the gap between germline ends came to 11 bases. This CDR3 has 14 amino acids. The CDR3 nucleotides are TGTGCCAGCAGTTTAAAGGGGAAGACCGGGGAGCTGTTTTTT. Its translation: CASSLKGKTGELFF.

The chain uses TRBV28 and TRBJ2-1; TRBD1 aligns across 10 bases. This CDR3 contains 16 residues. The ends lost 3 bases at V and 5 bases at J; junction bases unmatched: 7. The germline gives CDR1 MDHEN, CDR2 SYDVKM. The CDR3 sequence is CASSFTGTGDNNEQFF. The CDR3 DNA sequence: TGTGCCAGCAGTTTCACCGGGACAGGGGATAACAATGAGCAGTTCTTC.

The rearrangement joins TRBV13 to TRBJ2-1; 10 bases fit TRBD2. V lost 3 bases to trimming and J lost 4 bases; unmatched junction nucleotides: 6. Germline V gene lookup returns CDR1 PRHDT and CDR2 FYEKMQ (reference sequence). The CDR3 loop spans 16 amino acids. The DNA of the CDR3 is TGTGCCAGCAGCTTTCTCGGACTAGCGGAGTACAATGAGCAGTTCTTC. Its protein product is CASSFLGLAEYNEQFF.

The CDR3 DNA sequence: TGCAGCGTGCGACTAGCGGGAGTAGTGGCAGATACGCAGTATTTT. It is translated as CSVRLAGVVADTQYF. The J gene is TRBJ2-3, the V gene TRBV29-1; 12 nucleotides line up with TRBD2. Germline-derived CDR1 and CDR2 are SQVTM and ANQGSEA. This CDR3 has 15 amino acids. After removal of 6 bases from V and 4 bases from J, the junction contained 8 bases not matched to a gene.

The chain is built from TRBV3-1 (or the pseudogene TRBV3-2) and TRBJ2-3, with TRBD2 matching over 10 bases. CDR1 is LGHDT, CDR2 YNNKEL, per germline (reference sequence). V lost 4 bases, J lost 5 bases, and 12 bases stayed unmatched. The CDR3 has 17 residues. DNA for the CDR3: TGTGCCAGCAGCCCAGAACCCAGCGGGAGGGTCAAAGATACGCAGTATTTT. Encoded protein: CASSPEPSGRVKDTQYF.

This sequence joins TRBV7-2 and TRBJ2-1, with D possibly TRBD2 on 5 matching bases. Between the trimmed V and J ends, which lost 0 bases and 7 bases, there was a span of 13 bases. CDR3 length: 15 amino acids. CDR1 is SGHTA and CDR2 is FQGNSA in the germline V gene. In DNA, the CDR3 is TGTGCCAGCAGCTTAGCGGGGAGAAGGGATAATGAGCAGTTCTTC. Translating gives CASSLAGRRDNEQFF. The whole variable domain, remainder taken from reference TRBV7-2 and TRBJ2-1, is GAGVSQSPSNKVTEKGKDVELRCDPISGHTALYWYRQSLGQGLEFLIYFQGNSAPDKSGLPSDRFSAERTGGSVSTLTIQRTQQEDSAVYLCASSLAGRRDNEQFFGPGTRLTVL.

The rearrangement uses TRBV3-1 (or the pseudogene TRBV3-2) and TRBJ2-7; D may be TRBD1 (6 bases). Trimming took 4 bases from V and 3 from J, leaving 16 bases between them. Germline V gene data show CDR1 as LGHDT and CDR2 as YNNKEL (reference sequence). This CDR3 comprises 15 residues. The CDR3 protein is CASSPEQGIDYEQYF. CDR3 DNA sequence: TGTGCCAGCAGCCCAGAACAGGGAATTGACTACGAGCAGTACTTC.

This rearrangement joins TRBV24-1 to TRBJ1-2; 7 nucleotides match TRBD1. The trim removed 7 bases at V and 2 bases at J, leaving 6 bases unmatched. This CDR3 is 14 amino acids long. CDR1 and CDR2 from the germline V gene are KGHDR and SFDVKD. Here the CDR3 reads CATRAGDSNYGYTF. CDR3 bases: TGTGCCACCAGAGCTGGGGACAGCAACTATGGCTACACCTTC.

The chain has TRBV5-4 and TRBJ2-5; D call uncertain. This CDR3 is 15 amino acids long. The V and J ends lost 4 bases and 5 bases respectively, with 18 bases between them. CDR1 is SGHNT, CDR2 YYREEE, per germline (reference sequence). CDR3 DNA sequence: TGTGCCAGCAGCGTAGTGACGGATCTCGGGGAGACCCAGTACTTC. As protein: CASSVVTDLGETQYF.

The V and J genes are TRBV4-1 and TRBJ2-6, with a possible D match to TRBD2 (5 bases). CDR3 length: 18 residues. Per germline, CDR1 MGHRA and CDR2 YSYEKL. V was cut by 2 bases and J by 0 bases, with 14 bases left in between. CDR3 in amino acids: CASSQFIGRSSGANVLTF. DNA of the CDR3: TGCGCCAGCAGCCAATTCATAGGGAGAAGCTCTGGGGCCAACGTCCTGACTTTC.

This chain links TRBV27 with TRBJ1-1, with D perhaps TRBD1 (6 bases). V was shortened by 2 bases and J by 6 bases, with 13 bases between the two germline ends. The CDR3 extends over 14 amino acids. Germline loops: CDR1 MNHEY, CDR2 SMNVEV (reference sequence). The CDR3 here is CASSLQGPLAEAFF. CDR3 DNA sequence: TGTGCCAGCAGTTTACAGGGGCCATTAGCTGAAGCTTTCTTT.

The V call is TRBV15, the J call TRBJ2-2; TRBD1 is a possible D gene (7 bases). In germline, CDR1 is LNHNV, CDR2 YYDKDF (reference sequence). The V end was cut by 1 base, the J end by 6 bases, with 15 bases between. The CDR3 consists of 16 residues. The CDR3: CATSRGGTASAGELFF. In DNA form, the CDR3 reads TGTGCCACCAGCAGAGGCGGGACAGCTAGTGCCGGGGAGCTGTTTTTT.

The chain joins TRBV4-1 to TRBJ1-1; D remains ambiguous. V lost 4 bases to trimming and J lost 1 base, with 4 bases between them. The germline V gene encodes CDR1 MGHRA and CDR2 YSYEKL. The CDR3 is 12 residues long. For the CDR3, the DNA is TGCGCCAGCAGCCTCGGGAACACTGAAGCTTTCTTT. It yields the protein CASSLGNTEAFF.

This clone is a singleton in its sample. The V gene is TRBV5-1, the J gene TRBJ2-1; TRBD2 aligns across 8 bases. With 0 bases clipped from V and 6 bases from J, the junction kept 14 bases outside the gene matches. The CDR3 spans 18 residues. Germline CDR1 SGHRS, CDR2 YFSETQ. The CDR3 sequence: CASSLGWTAGDASNEQFF. For the CDR3, the DNA is TGCGCCAGCAGCTTGGGATGGACAGCGGGAGACGCCTCCAATGAGCAGTTCTTC.

The rearrangement links TRBV6-6 to TRBJ1-6, with D perhaps TRBD1 (5 bases). This CDR3 has 14 residues. Deletions cut 7 bases from V and 7 bases from J, with 14 bases between. Germline V gives CDR1 MNHNY, CDR2 SVGAGI (reference sequence). The CDR3 DNA is TGTGCCAGCACCACCCGACGGACAAATTCACCCCTCCACTTT. This translates into CASTTRRTNSPLHF.

The rearrangement uses TRBV4-1 and TRBJ1-2, with 10 bases that match TRBD1. The V gene's germline CDR1 is MGHRA and CDR2 YSYEKL. V gave up 6 bases and J gave up 7 bases; unmatched junction bases: 11. The CDR3 covers 15 residues. CDR3 region: CASRKTFRDRGGYTF. The CDR3 coding sequence is TGCGCCAGCAGGAAAACCTTCCGGGACAGGGGTGGCTACACCTTC.

This chain uses TRBV6-2 or TRBV6-3 with TRBJ2-7; D might be TRBD2 (5 bases). This CDR3 contains 12 residues. Trimming removed 2 bases at V and 7 bases at J, with 9 bases between. Looked up from germline, CDR1 is MNHEY and CDR2 is SVGEGT. CDR3 in amino acids: CASSYRPGEQYF. CDR3 DNA sequence: TGTGCCAGCAGTTACCGACCGGGAGAGCAGTACTTC.

The chain uses TRBV6-2 or TRBV6-3 and TRBJ2-3, with 9 bases identical to TRBD2. CDR3 length equals 16 residues. Trimming cost V 3 bases and J 4 bases; bases outside gene matches: 8. Germline V gives CDR1 MNHEY, CDR2 SVGEGT. The CDR3 DNA reads as TGTGCCAGCAGTTATAAAGCGGGGGGCGTATCAGATACGCAGTATTTT. As protein: CASSYKAGGVSDTQYF.

This rearrangement joins TRBV11-2 to TRBJ1-5, with D perhaps TRBD1 (6 bases). The germline V gene encodes CDR1 SGHAT and CDR2 FQNNGV. CDR3 length: 16 residues. V dropped 4 bases and J dropped 3 bases, with 16 bases sitting between them. The CDR3: CASSSSAGVANQPQHF. The CDR3 nucleotides read TGTGCCAGCAGCTCCTCCGCAGGGGTTGCCAATCAGCCCCAGCATTTT. The full variable domain, its missing parts supplied by reference TRBV11-2 and TRBJ1-5, is EAGVAQSPRYKIIEKRQSVAFWCNPISGHATLYWYQQILGQGPKLLIQFQNNGVVDDSQLPKDRFSAERLKGVDSTLKIQPAKLEDSAVYLCASSSSAGVANQPQHFGDGTRLSIL.

This clone was counted a single time. The chain employs TRBV5-1 and TRBJ1-2; 7 positions agree with TRBD1. Germline V gene lookup returns CDR1 SGHRS and CDR2 YFSETQ. The CDR3 loop spans 13 amino acids. With 4 bases clipped from V and 6 bases from J, the junction kept 6 bases outside the gene matches. CDR3 in amino acids: CASSQTGMDGYTF. The CDR3 nucleotides are TGCGCCAGCAGCCAGACAGGGATGGATGGCTACACCTTC.

The rearrangement uses TRBV19 and TRBJ1-5, with 9 positions matching TRBD1. Germline CDR1 is LNHDA and CDR2 is SQIVND (reference sequence). V was clipped by 1 base and J by 4 bases; unmatched bases: 2. This CDR3 has 15 residues. DNA of the CDR3: TGTGCCAGTAGTATAGGACAGGGGGGAAATCAGCCCCAGCATTTT. Translation: CASSIGQGGNQPQHF.

The chain has TRBV15 and TRBJ1-6; no clear D gene. CDR3 size: 19 residues. In germline, CDR1 is LNHNV, CDR2 YYDKDF (reference sequence). V shed 0 bases and J shed 0 bases, with 15 bases lying between them. The CDR3 coding sequence is TGTGCCACCAGCAGAGATCTCCCTTCCGCGCTCTCCTATAATTCACCCCTCCACTTT. It yields the protein CATSRDLPSALSYNSPLHF.

This chain joins TRBV3-1 (or the pseudogene TRBV3-2) and TRBJ1-6; 8 bases are shared with TRBD1. The CDR3 sequence is 15 residues long. V was pared by 1 base and J by 7 bases, with 3 bases of the junction left unmatched. Germline V gene sequence: CDR1 LGHDT, CDR2 YNNKEL (reference sequence). The CDR3 nucleotides read TGTGCCAGCAGCCAAGTGGGACAGGAAAATTCACCCCTCCACTTT. Translated, it gives CASSQVGQENSPLHF.

The V call is TRBV30, the J call TRBJ2-3, with 12 bases lining up with TRBD2. The V and J ends lost 4 bases and 6 bases, in that order; junction bases with no gene match: 8. Germline V gene lookup returns CDR1 GTSNPN and CDR2 SVGIG (reference sequence). The CDR3 consists of 15 residues. The DNA for the CDR3 is TGTGCCTGGAACTTTCTAGCGGGGGGGCCCGATACGCAGTATTTT. The encoded protein is CAWNFLAGGPDTQYF.

The chain couples TRBV6-5 to TRBJ2-5; possibly TRBD1 for D (6 bases). Germline V CDR1 and CDR2: MNHEY, SVGAGI. CDR3 length equals 14 residues. Deletions cut 3 bases from V and 1 base from J, with 9 bases between. This chain's CDR3 is CASSYLTGQETQYF. The CDR3 bases are TGTGCCAGCAGTTATCTGACAGGCCAAGAGACCCAGTACTTC.

The gene calls are TRBV6-5 and TRBJ1-6; D gene uncertain. The V end was cut by 6 bases, the J end by 3 bases, with 12 bases between. This CDR3 is 15 amino acids long. Germline CDR1 reads MNHEY; CDR2 reads SVGAGI. Here the CDR3 reads CASRPNSYYNSPLHF. In nucleotides, the CDR3 is TGTGCCAGCAGGCCTAACAGCTACTATAATTCACCCCTCCACTTT.

J is TRBJ2-1 and V is TRBV6-1; D perhaps matches TRBD1 (6 bases). This CDR3 has 15 residues. Germline loops: CDR1 MNHNS, CDR2 SASEGT. V lost 2 bases and J 9 bases, leaving 17 bases between the germline ends. DNA of the CDR3: TGTGCCAGCAGTGAACCTGGGACAAACTGGGGTGAGCAGTTCTTC. This gives the protein CASSEPGTNWGEQFF.

This chain uses TRBV2 with TRBJ2-1; 7 positions match TRBD1. V gave up 5 bases and J gave up 6 bases; unmatched junction bases: 13. Germline V CDR1 and CDR2: SNHLY, FYNNEI. The CDR3 loop spans 16 amino acids. CDR3: CASSSYRDRGSNEQFF. In nucleotides, the CDR3 is TGTGCCAGCAGTTCCTACCGGGACAGAGGAAGCAATGAGCAGTTCTTC.